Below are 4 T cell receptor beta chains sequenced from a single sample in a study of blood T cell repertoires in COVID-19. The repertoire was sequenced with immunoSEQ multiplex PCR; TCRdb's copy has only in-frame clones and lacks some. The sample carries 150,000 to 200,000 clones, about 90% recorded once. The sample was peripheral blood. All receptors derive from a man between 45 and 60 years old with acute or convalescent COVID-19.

The CDR3 nucleotides read TGTGCCAGCAGCCGGGGGACTAGCGGGACTTACAATGAGCAGTTCTTC. This gives the protein CASSRGTSGTYNEQFF. The chain couples TRBV3-1 (or the pseudogene TRBV3-2) to TRBJ2-1, with 13 bases identical to TRBD2. CDR3 length equals 16 residues. V gave up 4 bases and J gave up 4 bases; unmatched junction bases: 4. Germline V lookup: CDR1 LGHDT, CDR2 YNNKEL (reference sequence).

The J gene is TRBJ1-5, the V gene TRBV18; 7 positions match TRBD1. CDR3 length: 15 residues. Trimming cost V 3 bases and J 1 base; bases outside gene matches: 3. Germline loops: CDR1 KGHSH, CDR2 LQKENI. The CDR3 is CASSPGQISNQPQHF. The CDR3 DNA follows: TGTGCCAGCTCACCGGGACAGATAAGCAATCAGCCCCAGCATTTT.

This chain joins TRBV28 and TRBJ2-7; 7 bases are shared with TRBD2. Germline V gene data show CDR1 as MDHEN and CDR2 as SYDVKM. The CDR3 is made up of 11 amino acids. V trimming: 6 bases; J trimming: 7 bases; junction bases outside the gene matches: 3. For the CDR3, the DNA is TGTGCCAGCAGCGTCGGGAGGGAGCAGTACTTC. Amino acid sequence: CASSVGREQYF. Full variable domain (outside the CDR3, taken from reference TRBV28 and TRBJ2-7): DVKVTQSSRYLVKRTGEKVFLECVQDMDHENMFWYRQDPGLGLRLIYFSYDVKMKEKGDIPEGYSVSREKKERFSLILESASTNQTSMYLCASSVGREQYFGPGTRLTVT.

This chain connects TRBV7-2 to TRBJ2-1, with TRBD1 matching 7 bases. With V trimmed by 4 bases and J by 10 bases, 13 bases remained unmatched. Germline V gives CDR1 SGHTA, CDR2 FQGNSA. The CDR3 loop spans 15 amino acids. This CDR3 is CASSSAGTASREQFF. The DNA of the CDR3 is TGTGCCAGCAGCTCCGCCGGGACAGCCTCAAGGGAGCAGTTCTTC. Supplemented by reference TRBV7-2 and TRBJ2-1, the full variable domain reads GAGVSQSPSNKVTEKGKDVELRCDPISGHTALYWYRQSLGQGLEFLIYFQGNSAPDKSGLPSDRFSAERTGGSVSTLTIQRTQQEDSAVYLCASSSAGTASREQFFGPGTRLTVL.